This record looks at one T cell receptor beta chain sequence and its context. The target antigen is unknown. The sample belongs to a study of Ad26.COV2.S vaccination and SARS-CoV-2 variants. Looking at the study overall: Donor was one of the participants in the Ad26.COV2.S arm of the COV1001 trial. Study outcomes and limitations: Estimates derived from TCR breadth and depth analyses may have underestimated total T cell responses.

Data came from immunoSEQ multiplex PCR; TCRdb stores just in-frame clones and leaves some out. The sample consists of about 350,000 clones, roughly 90% of them appearing once. This CDR3 has 15 residues. CDR1 is MNHEY and CDR2 is SVGAGI in the germline V gene. V dropped 8 bases and J dropped 3 bases, with 17 bases sitting between them. Stated treatment: some 19 received Ad26.COV2.S at low or high dose, single or two shots; 5 received placebo; per-sample allocation not given. On day 63 after the first injection, vaccine and placebo recipients gave samples. The clonotype was recovered from a person aged 18 to 65 who received the Ad26.COV2.S COVID-19 vaccine or a placebo. The genes are TRBV6-5 and TRBJ1-5; weak D call: TRBD1 (5 bases). The sample in question was peripheral blood, obtained in a trial of Ad26.COV2.S vaccine versus placebo. CDR3 DNA sequence: TGTGCCAGCCGGAGGCGGGACGGATACAATCAGCCCCAGCATTTT. Residues: CASRRRDGYNQPQHF.